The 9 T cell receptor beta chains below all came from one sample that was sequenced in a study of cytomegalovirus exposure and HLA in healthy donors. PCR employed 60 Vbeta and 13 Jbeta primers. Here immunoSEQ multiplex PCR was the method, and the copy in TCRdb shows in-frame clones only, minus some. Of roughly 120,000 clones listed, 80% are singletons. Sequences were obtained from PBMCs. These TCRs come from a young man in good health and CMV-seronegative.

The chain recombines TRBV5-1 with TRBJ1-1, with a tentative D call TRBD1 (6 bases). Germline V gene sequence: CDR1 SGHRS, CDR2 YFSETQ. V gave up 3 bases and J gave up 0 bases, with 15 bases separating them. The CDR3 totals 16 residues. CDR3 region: CASSWTPDSMNTEAFF. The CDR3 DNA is TGCGCCAGCAGCTGGACGCCGGACAGCATGAACACTGAAGCTTTCTTT.

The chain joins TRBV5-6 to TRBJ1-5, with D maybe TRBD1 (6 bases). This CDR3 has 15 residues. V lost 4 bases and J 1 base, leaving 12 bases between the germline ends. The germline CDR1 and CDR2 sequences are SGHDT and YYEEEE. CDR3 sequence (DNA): TGTGCCAGCAGCCAAGGGGGAGCCAGCAATCAGCCCCAGCATTTT. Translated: CASSQGGASNQPQHF.

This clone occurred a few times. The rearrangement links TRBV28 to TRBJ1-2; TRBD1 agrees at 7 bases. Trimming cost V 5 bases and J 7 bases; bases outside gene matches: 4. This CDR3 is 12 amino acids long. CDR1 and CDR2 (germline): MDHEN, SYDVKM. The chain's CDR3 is CASSTRDSGYTF. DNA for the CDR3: TGTGCCAGCAGTACCAGGGACAGTGGCTACACCTTC.

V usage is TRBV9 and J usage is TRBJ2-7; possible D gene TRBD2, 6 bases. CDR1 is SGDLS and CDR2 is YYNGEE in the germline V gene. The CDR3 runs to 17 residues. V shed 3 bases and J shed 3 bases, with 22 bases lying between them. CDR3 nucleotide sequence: TGTGCCAGCAGCGCGTCACCCGCGGGACGCTCCTACTACGAGCAGTACTTC. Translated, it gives CASSASPAGRSYYEQYF. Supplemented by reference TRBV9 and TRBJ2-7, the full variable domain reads DSGVTQTPKHLITATGQRVTLRCSPRSGDLSVYWYQQSLDQGLQFLIQYYNGEERAKGNILERFSAQQFPDLHSELNLSSLELGDSALYFCASSASPAGRSYYEQYFGPGTRLTVT.

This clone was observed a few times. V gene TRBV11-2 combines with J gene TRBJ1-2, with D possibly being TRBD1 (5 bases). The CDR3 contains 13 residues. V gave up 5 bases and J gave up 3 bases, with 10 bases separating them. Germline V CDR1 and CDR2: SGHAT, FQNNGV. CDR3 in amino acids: CASSAGGYYGYTF. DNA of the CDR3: TGTGCCAGCAGCGCCGGGGGATACTATGGCTACACCTTC.

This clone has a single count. The CDR3 coding sequence is TGCGCCAGCAGCCAAGTCCTTTCGGGCAGGGGGCAAGAGACCCAGTACTTC. This codes for CASSQVLSGRGQETQYF. The chain combines TRBV4-1 with TRBJ2-5, with 7 positions matching TRBD1. Trimming cost V 1 base and J 2 bases; bases outside gene matches: 10. Germline assignment: CDR1 MGHRA and CDR2 YSYEKL. This CDR3 is 17 amino acids long.

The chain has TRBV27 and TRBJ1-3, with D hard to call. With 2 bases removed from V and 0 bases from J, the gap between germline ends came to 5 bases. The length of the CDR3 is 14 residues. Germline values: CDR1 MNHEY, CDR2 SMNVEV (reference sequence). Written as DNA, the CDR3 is TGTGCCAGCAGTTTAGGGCTCTCTGGAAACACCATATATTTT. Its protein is CASSLGLSGNTIYF.

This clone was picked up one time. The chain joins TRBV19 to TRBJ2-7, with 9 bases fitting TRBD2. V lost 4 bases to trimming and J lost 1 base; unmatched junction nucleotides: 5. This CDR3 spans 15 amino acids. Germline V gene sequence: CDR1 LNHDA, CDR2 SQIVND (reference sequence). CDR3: CASSRGLAVSYEQYF. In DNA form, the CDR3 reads TGTGCCAGTAGTAGGGGACTAGCAGTATCCTACGAGCAGTACTTC.

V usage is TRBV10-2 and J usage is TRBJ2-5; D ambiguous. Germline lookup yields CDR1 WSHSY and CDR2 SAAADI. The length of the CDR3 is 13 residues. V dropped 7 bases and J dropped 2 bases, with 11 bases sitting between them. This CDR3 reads CASTVNAQETQYF. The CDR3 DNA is TGCGCCAGCACGGTCAATGCTCAAGAGACCCAGTACTTC.